This record concerns one T cell receptor beta chain sequence. Its specificity is not known. V lost 4 bases to trimming and J lost 7 bases, with 11 bases between them. In germline, CDR1 is SGHNT, CDR2 YENEEA. This CDR3 is built from 13 residues. These data are taken from a study of T cell clones after liver transplantation. The overall study: TCRbeta sequencing after a pre-transplant mixed lymphocyte reaction identified graft-donor-reactive clones, later tracked in post-transplant blood. Patients counted as tolerant after at least one year off all immunosuppression, enzymes not exceeding twice normal.

Measured with immunoSEQ multiplex PCR; TCRdb has only the in-frame clones, and not every one. The repertoire includes about 75,000 clones, 80% to 90% of them detected once, and 2.1% sits in the top ten. General observations from the study: Compared with third party-reactive sequences, donor-reactive ones declined more, independent of withdrawal success.

The TCR was taken from a human patient who received a liver transplant. Some T cells may trace back to the graft donor. Sequences were derived from CD4+ T cells from blood, sampled about 50 months after liver transplant. The gene calls are TRBV11-3 and TRBJ2-1, with D tentatively TRBD1 (6 bases). The CDR3 is CASSWGLGNEQFF. CDR3 in DNA: TGTGCCAGCAGCTGGGGGCTCGGGAATGAGCAGTTCTTC. Full variable domain (outside the CDR3, taken from reference TRBV11-3 and TRBJ2-1): EAGVVQSPRYKIIEKKQPVAFWCNPISGHNTLYWYLQNLGQGPELLIRYENEEAVDDSQLPKDRFSAERLKGVDSTLKIQPAELGDSAVYLCASSWGLGNEQFFGPGTRLTVL.